This TCR beta chain appears in the sequencing data of a study of blood T cell repertoires in COVID-19. Overall study: The origin of the acute and convalescent COVID-19 samples was the United States, Italy and Spain. PBMCs, B-cell-depleted T cells, or T cells were the source of the cDNA or gDNA that made up the material.

Original processing notes: Amplification from reference gene primers served as the basis for estimated nucleated cell counts. Some clones are missing from TCRdb's copy, which holds only in-frame ones; the method was immunoSEQ multiplex PCR. That table is the source of V, J and clone size, and D and trimming were worked out from the DNA. This sample has about 89,000 clones; 75% to 85% occur once, and the top ten carry about 19%. V was pared by 0 bases and J by 1 base, with 9 bases between. The V gene's germline CDR1 is SGHRS and CDR2 YFSETQ. CDR3 length equals 15 residues. The rearrangement uses TRBV5-1 and TRBJ2-3, with a possible D match to TRBD2 (5 bases). Sequencing was carried out using peripheral blood. This TCR derives from a woman of 80 years or more with acute or convalescent COVID-19. CDR3 bases: TGCGCCAGCAGCTTGGAAGTGGGAGGCACAGATACGCAGTATTTT. Its translation: CASSLEVGGTDTQYF. Looking up the rest from reference TRBV5-1 and TRBJ2-3 gives the full variable domain: KAGVTQTPRYLIKTRGQQVTLSCSPISGHRSVSWYQQTPGQGLQFLFEYFSETQRNKGNFPGRFSGRQFSNSRSEMNVSTLELGDSALYLCASSLEVGGTDTQYFGPGTRLTVL.